The subject of this entry is one T cell receptor (beta chain). This clonotype was counted at least ten times. This receptor's antigen is unknown. No clone much larger than this one lies a single base away; base qualities are absent. The study excluded patients with uncontrolled infections, other autoimmune diseases, pregnancy or lactation. Diagnoses relied on clinical symptoms, serum thyroxine and TRAb, thyroid ultrasound and orbital computed tomography. Total RNA was extracted with Trizol reagent, and quality was checked on an Agilent 2100 Bioanalyzer. The TCR beta CDR3 regions were amplified from the RNA transcripts. The TCR CDR3 was subjected to a first round of RT-PCR using the HTBI primer set and the Qiagen OneStep RT-PCR kit. Libraries were constructed in a second round of multiplex PCR, after which size selection and purification were performed. The libraries were sequenced on an Illumina HiSeq2000 using paired-end 100 bp reads. In the authors' own workflow: SOAPnuke was used to process the raw data, throwing out any read that contained adapters or uncalled bases, had a mean Phred below 15, or lacked an exact constant-primer or identifier match. High-quality paired reads were merged using COPE v1.2.5, and each unique nucleotide sequence was defined as a clonotype. Clonotypes were aligned to IMGT TRBV, TRBD and TRBJ reference segments using MiTCR v1.1. The analysis included only V-J combinations with a frequency above 0.0001, which together covered roughly 99% of the repertoires. The TCS score was defined as the ratio of F50 (clonal expansion) to E x V (chaos), calculated using BLOSUM62-based TCRdist between CDR3 peptides within each V-J. Welch's t-statistics and random forest reduced around 550 V-J features to about 12, which were used in a naive Bayes classifier (R e1071). The Morisita-Horn index was used to measure how similar the thyroid and blood repertoires were. TCRdb's own reprocessing of the public reads used fastp at Q25 and MiXCR and kept productive beta chains. Identical CDR3 protein sequences are pooled into one entry, listed with their most common genes and DNA. These V and J calls are TCRdb output, not the study's own analysis. Within this sample are 490,000 or so distinct CDR3 sequences, with about 46% of them counted one time only. Jointly, the top ten make up around 47% of the sample.

The source of the sample is a study of T cells in Graves' hyperthyroidism and ophthalmopathy (dated by TCRdb to the late 2010s). Notes on the research overall: To identify TCR V-J signatures that set the groups apart, the researchers used a discovery cohort of 95 to 100 patients, made up of roughly 45 with Graves' ophthalmopathy and approximately 57 with stable Graves' hyperthyroidism. Prospective prediction of ophthalmopathy was tested in an independent validation cohort of approximately 19 hyperthyroidism patients and roughly 16 patients who later progressed to ophthalmopathy. The roughly 100 discovery patients were randomly divided into training and test sets at a 7:3 ratio. Thyroid tissue and blood T-cell repertoires from over 5 Graves' hyperthyroidism patients were also compared in the study. Following sampling, methimazole starting at 30 mg daily was given to hyperthyroidism patients, and high-dose intravenous methylprednisolone was given to ophthalmopathy patients. According to the paper, TCR Vbeta CDR3 sequencing was carried out on approximately 140 peripheral blood samples, which came from about 45 ophthalmopathy, around 75 hyperthyroidism and about 17 progressor patients. Results and caveats for the whole study, not just this receptor: Ophthalmopathy was separated from stable hyperthyroidism by a 13 V-J signature model, with just over 85% sensitivity and approximately 81% specificity obtained in cross-validation and 80%/75% obtained in testing. In validation, progression to ophthalmopathy was predicted by the model with around 71% sensitivity and roughly 76% specificity, a median of around 5.9 months before onset. Most expanded thyroid clonotypes (frequency above 0.001) were also detected in blood, a finding suggesting that blood repertoires may reflect thyroid immune responses. No statistical method was used to set the sample size in advance, and investigators knew the group allocation.

The clonotype comes from an adult woman with Graves' disease, either hyperthyroidism or ophthalmopathy (not recorded which). Sequenced: peripheral blood or thyroid tissue (not recorded which).

The CDR3 amino acid sequence is: CASSLGGGPETQYF. The base sequence is TGTGCCAGCAGTTTAGGCGGAGGGCCGGAGACCCAGTACTTC. The chain is made from TRBV12-3 or TRBV12-4 and TRBJ2-5; a tentative D call is TRBD2 (6 bases match). Including cysteine and phenylalanine, the CDR3 has 14 amino acids. The entry retains the CDR3 DNA only, 42 bases that are in frame from base 1. V is shortened by 1 base, J by 5 bases, and the region joining them spans 11 bases.